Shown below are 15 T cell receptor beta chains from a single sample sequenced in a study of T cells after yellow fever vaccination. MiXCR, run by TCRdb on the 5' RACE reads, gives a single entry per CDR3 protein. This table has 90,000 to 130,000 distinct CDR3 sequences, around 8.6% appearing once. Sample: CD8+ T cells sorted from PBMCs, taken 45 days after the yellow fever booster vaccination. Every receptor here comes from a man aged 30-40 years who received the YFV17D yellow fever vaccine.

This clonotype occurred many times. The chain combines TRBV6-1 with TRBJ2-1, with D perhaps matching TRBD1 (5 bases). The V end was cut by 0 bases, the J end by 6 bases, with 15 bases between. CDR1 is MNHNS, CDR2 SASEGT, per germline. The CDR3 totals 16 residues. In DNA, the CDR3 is TGTGCCAGCAGTGAAGCGCCAGGGCCCCTTTTCAATGAGCAGTTCTTC. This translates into CASSEAPGPLFNEQFF.

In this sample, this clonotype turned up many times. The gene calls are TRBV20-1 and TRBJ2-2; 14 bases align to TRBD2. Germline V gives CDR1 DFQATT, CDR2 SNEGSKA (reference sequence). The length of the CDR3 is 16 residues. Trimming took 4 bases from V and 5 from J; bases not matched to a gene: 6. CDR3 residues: CSAKGLAGVGTGELFF. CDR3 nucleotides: TGCAGTGCTAAGGGACTAGCGGGAGTAGGGACCGGGGAGCTGTTTTTT.

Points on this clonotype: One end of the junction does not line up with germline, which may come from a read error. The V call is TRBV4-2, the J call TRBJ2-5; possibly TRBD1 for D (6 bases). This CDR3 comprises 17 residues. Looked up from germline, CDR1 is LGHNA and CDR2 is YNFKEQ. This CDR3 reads CAGSQLPDSAGEETQYF. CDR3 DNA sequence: TGTGCCGGCAGCCAATTGCCAGATTCGGCAGGGGAAGAGACCCAGTACTTC.

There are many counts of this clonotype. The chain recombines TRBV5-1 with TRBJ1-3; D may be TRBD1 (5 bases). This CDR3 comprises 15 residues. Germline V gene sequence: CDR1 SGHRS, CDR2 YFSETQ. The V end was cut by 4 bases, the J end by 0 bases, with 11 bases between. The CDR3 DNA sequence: TGCGCCAGCAGCCCTGGGGGGAGCTCTGGAAACACCATATATTTT. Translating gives CASSPGGSSGNTIYF.

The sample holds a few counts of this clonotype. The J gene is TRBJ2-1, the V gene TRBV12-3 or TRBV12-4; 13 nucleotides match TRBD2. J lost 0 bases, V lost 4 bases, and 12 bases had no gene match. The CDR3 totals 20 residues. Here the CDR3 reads CASSSTLGLAGSHSYNEQFF. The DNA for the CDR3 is TGTGCCAGCAGTTCGACTTTGGGACTAGCGGGAAGCCACTCCTACAATGAGCAGTTCTTC.

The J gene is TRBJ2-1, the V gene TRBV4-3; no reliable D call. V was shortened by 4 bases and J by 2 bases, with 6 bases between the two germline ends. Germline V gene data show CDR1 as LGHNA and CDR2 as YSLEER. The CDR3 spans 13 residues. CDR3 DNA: TGCGCCAGCAGCCCCCTGCCCTACAATGAGCAGTTCTTC. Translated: CASSPLPYNEQFF.

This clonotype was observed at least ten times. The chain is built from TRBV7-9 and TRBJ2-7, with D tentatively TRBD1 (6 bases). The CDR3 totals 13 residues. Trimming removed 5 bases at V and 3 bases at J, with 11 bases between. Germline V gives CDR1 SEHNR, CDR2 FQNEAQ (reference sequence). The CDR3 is CASSTRQDYEQYF. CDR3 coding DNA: TGTGCCAGCAGCACTAGACAGGACTACGAGCAGTACTTC.

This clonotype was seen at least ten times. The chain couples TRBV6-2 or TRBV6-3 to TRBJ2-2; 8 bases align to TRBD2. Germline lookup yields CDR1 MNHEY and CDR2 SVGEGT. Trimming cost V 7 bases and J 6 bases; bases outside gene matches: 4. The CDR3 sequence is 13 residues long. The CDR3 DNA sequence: TGTGCCAGCACCTACGGGGGGGCCGGGGAGCTGTTTTTT. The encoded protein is CASTYGGAGELFF.

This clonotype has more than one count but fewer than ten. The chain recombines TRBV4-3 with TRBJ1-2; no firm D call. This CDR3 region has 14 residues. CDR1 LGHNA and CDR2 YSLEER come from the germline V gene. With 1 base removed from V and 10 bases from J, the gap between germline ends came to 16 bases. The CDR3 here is CASSQVGEWRDYTF. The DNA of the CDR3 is TGCGCCAGCAGCCAAGTCGGGGAATGGCGCGACTACACCTTC.

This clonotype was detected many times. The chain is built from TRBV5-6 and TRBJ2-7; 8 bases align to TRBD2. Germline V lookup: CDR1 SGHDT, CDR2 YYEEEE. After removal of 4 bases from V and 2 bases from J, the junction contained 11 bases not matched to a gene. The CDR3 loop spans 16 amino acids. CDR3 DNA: TGTGCCAGCAGCGGAGCGGGAGAAGTGGCCCCCTACGAGCAGTACTTC. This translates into CASSGAGEVAPYEQYF.

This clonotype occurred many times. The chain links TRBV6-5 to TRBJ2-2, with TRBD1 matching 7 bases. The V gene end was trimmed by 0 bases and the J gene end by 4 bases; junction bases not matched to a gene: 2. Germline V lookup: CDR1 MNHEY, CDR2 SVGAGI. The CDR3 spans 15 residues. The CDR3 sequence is CASSYSTGLTGELFF. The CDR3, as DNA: TGTGCCAGCAGTTACTCGACAGGGCTCACCGGGGAGCTGTTTTTT.

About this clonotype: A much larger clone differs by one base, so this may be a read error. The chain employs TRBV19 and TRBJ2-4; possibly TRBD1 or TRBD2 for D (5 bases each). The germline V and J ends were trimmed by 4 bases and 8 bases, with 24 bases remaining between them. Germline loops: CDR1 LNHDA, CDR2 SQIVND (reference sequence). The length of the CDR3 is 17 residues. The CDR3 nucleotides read TGTGCCAGTAGTACACGGGACCTTAGCTGGAGGTCGGACATTCAGTACTTC. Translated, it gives CASSTRDLSWRSDIQYF.

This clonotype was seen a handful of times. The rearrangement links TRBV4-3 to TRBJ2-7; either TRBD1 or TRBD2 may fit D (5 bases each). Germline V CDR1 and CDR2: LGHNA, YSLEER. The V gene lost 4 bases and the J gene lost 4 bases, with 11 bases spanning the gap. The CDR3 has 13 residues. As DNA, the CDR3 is TGCGCCAGCAGCCTGGACTGGGGGTACGAGCAGTACTTC. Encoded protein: CASSLDWGYEQYF.

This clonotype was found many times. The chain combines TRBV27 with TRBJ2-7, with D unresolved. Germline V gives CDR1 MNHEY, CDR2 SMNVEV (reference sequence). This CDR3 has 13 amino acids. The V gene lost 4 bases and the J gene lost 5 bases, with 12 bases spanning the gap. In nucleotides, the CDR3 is TGTGCCAGCAGTTACGGCGGTGGCAACGAGCAGTACTTC. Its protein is CASSYGGGNEQYF.

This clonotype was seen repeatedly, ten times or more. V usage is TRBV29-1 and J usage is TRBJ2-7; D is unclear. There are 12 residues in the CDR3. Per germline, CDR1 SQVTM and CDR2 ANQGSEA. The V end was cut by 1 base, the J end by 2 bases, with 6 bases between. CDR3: CSVEVRAYEQYF. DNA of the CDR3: TGCAGCGTTGAAGTCCGTGCCTACGAGCAGTACTTC.